The entry that follows covers one T cell receptor beta chain sequence. There is no known antigen for this receptor. Qualities for individual bases were not recorded, and no much larger clone is one base off. The cohort comprised 666 healthy bone marrow donors. At the time of sampling, all cohort members were nominally healthy, though unrecorded immune exposures were likely present. The donor was CMV seronegative and belonged to the group of over 350 seronegative cohort members. Every donor gave a peripheral blood sample, and the peripheral blood mononuclear cells from that sample were used for TCR beta sequencing. Genomic DNA was extracted from the blood cell samples with the Qiagen DNeasy Blood Extraction Kit. The sample originates from a study of cytomegalovirus exposure and HLA in healthy donors (dated by TCRdb to 2016 to 2017). Background on the whole study: An earlier analysis of about 530 of the donors reported about 300 Gb of sequence data and around 110 million unique TCR beta sequences obtained from around 190 million T cells. About 280 gigabases of sequencing data and roughly 80 million unique TCR sequences made up an early release that covered nearly 650 HLA-typed donors. Of the roughly 410 genotyped donors, roughly 80% were placed in the genetic ancestry cluster associated with self-reported Caucasian donors. The study aimed to test whether signatures of past pathogen exposure could be identified by cataloging public T cell receptors. The T cell repertoires of 666 subjects were profiled by immunosequencing and related to cytomegalovirus serostatus. Along with the roughly 710-subject first cohort, a separate validation cohort of over a hundred different subjects was used. High-throughput TCR immunosequencing, statistical association of individual TCRs with disease status, and machine learning were combined to predict cytomegalovirus infection status. To study patterns of TCR occurrence, a later analysis re-analyzed previously published TCR beta repertoires from around 670 donors and added high-resolution HLA genotyping. In the later analysis, no new phenotypic data were used to find candidate immune exposures; instead, reliance was placed on TCR beta sequences and their occurrence across donors. To decide whether each TCR beta V gene segment behaved as functional or pseudogenic, an earlier analysis of some 600 of the donors relied on high-throughput TCR beta sequencing. Donor age, sex, ethnicity and CMV serostatus were compiled alongside the repertoire data. A later genetic analysis used genome-wide SNP genotypes for about 65% of the 666 donors, treating that subset as a discovery cohort. Every discovery cohort repertoire had been produced on one sequencing platform. HLA typing included class I and class II loci at four-digit resolution. The number of typed donors differed by locus: 629-630 for A, B, C, DRB1 and DQB1; about 520 for DQA1; approximately 600 for DPA1; and 450 to 480 for DPB1. A few DR-DQ haplotypes were handled as single units for association and clustering because linkage in the cohort was strong. Among about 410 genotyped donors of the cohort, an average of approximately 240,000 unique TCR beta nucleotide sequences was sequenced per donor, of which about 18% were non-productive.

Trimming removed 6 bases from V and 4 bases from J; the gene matches leave 8 bases unexplained. The germline V gene yields SGHVS for CDR1 and FNYEAQ for CDR2. The CDR3 measures 14 amino acids from cysteine to phenylalanine. The kept DNA is CDR3 alone, 42 bases in frame from the first base. The library was obtained by the immunoSEQ multiplex PCR assay. The multiplex PCR relied on a mix of 60 forward primers for TCR Vbeta segments and 13 reverse primers for TCR Jbeta segments. The CDR3 region of rearranged TCR beta genes was amplified from genomic DNA with a multiplex PCR assay. The Illumina HiSeq System was used to sequence the amplified TCR beta libraries as 87-base-pair reads. In the authors' own workflow: A later analysis counted about 76 million unique TCR beta chains across the 500 to 850 repertoires, and roughly 9.9 million of these chains were shared by at least two donors. To remove PCR and sequencing errors, raw reads were error-corrected and collapsed into unique sequences using a nearest-neighbor algorithm that merged closely related sequences. To assign V, D and J gene segments, CDR3 sequences were aligned to IMGT reference sequences. For a sequence to be retained, a match of at least six nucleotides to both a V gene segment and a J gene segment was required. Rearrangements were called productive when the CDR3 lacked stop codons and stayed in frame with V and J; all others were non-productive. Following IMGT convention, CDR3 was defined as the stretch from the second conserved V-encoded cysteine to the conserved J-encoded phenylalanine. The earlier analysis of some 580 of the donors excluded any sequence lacking an unambiguous match to a single V gene segment. An earlier analysis of a few hundred of the donors called V segments functional above 56.7% productive rearrangements and segregating when the between-donor standard deviation exceeded 5%. A statistical classification framework was developed to diagnose cytomegalovirus status using the catalog of TCR beta chain sequences. A later analysis assigned V and J genes by comparing TCR nucleotide sequences with IMGT/GENE-DB human TR gene sequences. A later analysis assigned CDR3 sequences and most-parsimonious VDJ recombination scenarios with the TCRdist pipeline. In a later analysis, every TCR beta chain was defined by the combination of its CDR3 amino acid sequence and its V-gene family, and reads without a unique V-gene family were dropped. A later analysis removed 592 highly shared, low-generation-probability nucleotide sequences to deal with suspected cross-contamination and a sequencing artifact. For each public chain, a later analysis derived a clonal expansion index from normalized ranks of inferred template counts within each repertoire. A later analysis computed generation probabilities with a VDJ recombination model fitted to out-of-frame rearrangements, and checked the results against IGoR. In a later analysis, hypergeometric tests were used to score TCR-TCR, TCR-HLA and TCR-CMV co-occurrence, with a repertoire-size bias correction applied to TCR pairs. To estimate false discovery rates, a later analysis permuted the HLA or CMV assignments 20 times. In a later analysis, co-occurring TCRs were grouped using DBSCAN, and TCRdist sequence similarity was added for clustering within HLA-allele-positive subsets. Co-occurrence clustering excluded repertoires with fewer than 30,000 or more than 120,000 public chains, plus five with anomalous nucleotide sharing. The table was pulled from immuneACCESS by TCRdb, which kept in-frame rearrangements only. Such tables lose some clones; where checked, under half of the loss comes from unresolved V genes, and the rest has no known cause. V and J calls and clone size come straight from that table; D and trimming were deduced from the DNA. Present in this sample are around 110,000 clones, 75% to 85% of which were seen just once. The top ten clonotypes cover about 1.6% of the sample.

Overall study outcomes, separate from this receptor: Presence/absence analyses assumed roughly uniform sequencing depth across donors, an assumption that may not hold. A further reported finding was that TCR beta sequences accurately predicted the HLA-A and HLA-B alleles for most subjects in the first cohort. Some IMGT-functional V segments, including TRBV6-2 and TRBV6-3, could not be told apart with the 87-base-pair reads, so those segments were excluded. Several of the top co-occurrence clusters appeared to be linked to parvovirus B19, influenza, CMV and Epstein-Barr virus, according to a later analysis. Specific HLA alleles were associated with 15,000 to 20,000 TCR beta sequences at a false discovery rate of 0.05 in a later analysis. A few of the identified cytomegalovirus-associated TCR beta chains were confirmed in vitro to be specific for cytomegalovirus antigens. The only immune exposure information available for the cohort was CMV serostatus. Because HLA typing was missing for some donors at each locus, association tests included only the typed subset. In a later analysis, most CMV-associated TCR beta chains were found to appear HLA-restricted, with HLA associations seemingly driven largely by CMV exposure. A total of fewer than 200 TCR beta chains were listed by the study as associated with cytomegalovirus. In a later analysis, HLA-associated TCR beta chains showed more clonal expansion and lower generation probabilities than non-associated chains that were equally common. A later genetic analysis associated a missense DCLRE1C variant with V-gene and J-gene trimming of TCR beta chains, and an independent cohort replicated the association. According to a later genetic analysis, donors in an Asian-associated ancestry cluster had fewer N-insertions in productive TCRs than the approximately 700-donor mean. It was suggested by the authors that the approach could potentially be generalized to other disease states and immunological phenotypes. According to a later analysis, TCR association rates differed among HLA loci, with DRB1 alleles showing the most associated TCRs and HLA-C alleles showing the fewest. Cytomegalovirus status was reported to be diagnosed by the classifier with high specificity and sensitivity in both the original and validation cohorts. Assigning TCR associations to individual alleles was difficult when HLA alleles, especially DR and DQ, strongly co-occurred. An earlier analysis of approximately 570 of the donors showed that most TCR beta V segments appeared in productive rearrangements either about 87% or about 30% of the time, which broadly matched IMGT annotations. This cohort had only TCR beta chains sequenced, and the lack of alpha or paired-chain data limited which features could be detected. Linkage disequilibrium might explain the correlated functional status among segregating V segments, but an unknown experimental factor could not be excluded. Across donors, most TCR sequences were observed very rarely, whereas some public TCRs were present in many individuals. A cluster of highly shared sequence variants was judged likely to represent a technical artifact of the sequencing pipeline. Seventeen rarely observed V segments, including chromosome 9 orphons, were excluded from the earlier analysis of some 590 of the donors because counts were too low.

The chain is encoded by TRBV7-6 joined to TRBJ2-5; the central 7 bases match TRBD2. The sequence derives from a man aged 45 to 65 in good health and CMV-seronegative. Sequenced: PBMCs. The CDR3 loop reads CASRPRRGGETQYF. Here is the DNA: TGTGCCAGCAGGCCGAGGCGCGGGGGAGAGACCCAGTACTTC.